This T cell receptor (beta chain) was sequenced for a study of T cell changes during pregnancy in multiple sclerosis. The assay was immunoSEQ multiplex PCR, and TCRdb's table has in-frame clones only and misses some. This table has around 70,000 clones, 91% appearing once. V gave up 11 bases and J gave up 2 bases; unmatched junction bases: 5. This CDR3 has 13 amino acids. Germline CDR1 is ENHRY and CDR2 is SYGVKD. The TCR originated in a female donor with multiple sclerosis, enrolled in a pregnancy study. The specimen was peripheral blood, collected in the second trimester of pregnancy. The chain combines TRBV10-3 with TRBJ2-7, with 11 bases lining up with TRBD1. CDR3 coding DNA: TGTGCCTCTGGGGACAGGGGGACCTACGAGCAGTACTTC. As protein: CASGDRGTYEQYF.